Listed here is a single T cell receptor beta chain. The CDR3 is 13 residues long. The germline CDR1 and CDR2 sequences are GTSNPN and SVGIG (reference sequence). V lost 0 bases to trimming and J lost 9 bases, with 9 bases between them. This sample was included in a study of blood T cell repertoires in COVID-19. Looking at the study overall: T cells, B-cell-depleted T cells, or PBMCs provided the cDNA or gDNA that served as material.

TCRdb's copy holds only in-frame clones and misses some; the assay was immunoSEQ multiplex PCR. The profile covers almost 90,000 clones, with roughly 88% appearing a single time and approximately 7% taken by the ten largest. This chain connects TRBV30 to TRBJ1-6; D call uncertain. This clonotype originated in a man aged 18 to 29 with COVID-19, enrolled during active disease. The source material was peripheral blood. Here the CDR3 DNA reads TGTGCCTGGAGTGTCGAGGTGGGTTCACCCCTCCACTTT. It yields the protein CAWSVEVGSPLHF.